The sequence of this T cell receptor (beta chain) was determined in a study of T cells in Graves' hyperthyroidism and ophthalmopathy. Across the study: It was at initial diagnosis, before any treatment, that peripheral blood was collected.

Study findings and constraints: The model's output predicted ophthalmopathy at a median of roughly 6.9 months prior to onset. A model built on 13 V-J features separated ophthalmopathy from stable hyperthyroidism.

Thyroid ultrasound and orbital computed tomography, with clinical symptoms and serum thyroxine and TRAb, informed diagnoses. There are a few counts of this clonotype. Its target is not known. One end of the junction varies from germline; a read error may be responsible. CDR1 is GTSNPN and CDR2 is SVGIG in the germline V gene (reference sequence). The CDR3 length is 14 residues. The investigators amplified TCR beta CDR3 regions from RNA transcripts. TCR CDR3 regions were first amplified by RT-PCR with HTBI primers. MiXCR, run by TCRdb on the multiplex PCR reads, gives a single entry per CDR3 protein. The sample includes hundreds of thousands of distinct CDR3 sequences, approximately 15% of them seen just once.

The chain links TRBV30 to TRBJ2-1; D may be TRBD1 or TRBD2 (5 bases each). The origin of this receptor is a woman aged 25 to 39 with Graves' hyperthyroidism that later progressed to Graves' ophthalmopathy. Source material: blood. CDR3 sequence reads: CAWKKGRGWSEQLF. As DNA, the CDR3 is TGTGCCTGGAAAAAGGGACGGGGTTGGAGTGAGCAGCTCTTC.